The entry below describes one TCR beta chain. TCRdb keeps only in-frame clones here, not all; method: immunoSEQ multiplex PCR. The data show about 50,000 clones, 75% to 90% seen once. This entry is derived from a study of a mutant IDH1 vaccine in newly diagnosed glioma. Per germline, CDR1 SGHTA and CDR2 FQGNSA. This CDR3 contains 17 residues. Time point meaning: baseline, week 1 (first vaccination visit). Treatment noted: pre-vaccination baseline after standard-of-care therapy. This TCR was recovered from a man in his forties with glioma. Sequenced material: PBMCs, taken from a glioma patient treated with radiotherapy, temozolomide or both. The rearrangement links TRBV7-2 to TRBJ2-5, with 10 bases fitting TRBD2. The assigned J gene may be wrong: the sequence end matches TRBJ2-7 better. This CDR3 reads CASSLSLAGVGSYEQYF. CDR3 bases: TGTGCCAGCAGCTTAAGCCTAGCGGGAGTGGGCTCCTACGAGCAGTACTTC.